Described below is a single TCR beta chain sequence and its context. This CDR3 contains 14 residues. Germline V gives CDR1 MDHEN, CDR2 SYDVKM. J was trimmed by 6 bases and V by 0 bases; bases with no gene match: 5. The data were taken from a study of OX40 agonist ivuxolimab in advanced cancers. Profiled with immunoSEQ multiplex PCR; TCRdb holds only in-frame clones, not every one. Here the sample spans around 31,000 clones, over 75% being singletons. This receptor was obtained from an adult with an advanced solid tumor such as melanoma, head and neck, liver or kidney cancer. Specimen: CD4+ or CD8+ T cells sorted from blood, collected in a trial of the OX40 agonist ivuxolimab. This chain uses TRBV28 with TRBJ2-7, with TRBD1 identical over 7 bases. The CDR3 spells CASSLWGTDSEQYF. The CDR3 DNA reads TGTGCCAGCAGTTTATGGGGGACAGATAGCGAGCAGTACTTC.